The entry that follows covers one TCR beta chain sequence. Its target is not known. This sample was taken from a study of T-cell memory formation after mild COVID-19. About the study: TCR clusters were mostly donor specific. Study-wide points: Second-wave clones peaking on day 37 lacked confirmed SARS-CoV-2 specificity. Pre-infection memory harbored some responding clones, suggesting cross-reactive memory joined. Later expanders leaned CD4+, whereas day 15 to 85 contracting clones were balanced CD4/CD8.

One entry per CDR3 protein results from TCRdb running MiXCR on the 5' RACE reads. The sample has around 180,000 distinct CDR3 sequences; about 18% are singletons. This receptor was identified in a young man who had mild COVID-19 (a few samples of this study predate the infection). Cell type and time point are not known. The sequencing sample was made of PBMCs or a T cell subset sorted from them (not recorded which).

As DNA, the CDR3 is TGTGCCAGCAGTTTTTGGGGGGGGCGCATTCAGTACTTC. The encoded protein is CASSFWGGRIQYF. The rearrangement uses TRBV11-2 and TRBJ2-4; D may be TRBD2 (7 bases). Germline loops: CDR1 SGHAT, CDR2 FQNNGV. CDR3 length: 13 residues. The ends were cut back, 6 bases at V and 9 bases at J, with 15 bases in the middle. The variable domain in full, completed from reference TRBV11-2 and TRBJ2-4, reads EAGVAQSPRYKIIEKRQSVAFWCNPISGHATLYWYQQILGQGPKLLIQFQNNGVVDDSQLPKDRFSAERLKGVDSTLKIQPAKLEDSAVYLCASSFWGGRIQYFGAGTRLSVL.